This T cell receptor (beta chain) was captured in a study of CD8 T cells in Susac syndrome. The CDR3 loop spans 15 amino acids. Germline CDR1 reads LGHDT; CDR2 reads YNNKEL (reference sequence). Trimming took 1 base from V and 0 from J, leaving 9 bases between them. RNA in amounts of about 0.5 to 1 ug was reverse transcribed with random hexamers. TCRdb reprocessed the immunoSEQ multiplex PCR reads via MiXCR and lists one record per CDR3 protein. The sample records about 200,000 distinct CDR3 sequences, more than 90% being singletons. Sequencing of TCR beta was performed on blood CD8+ T cells and on blood CD4+ T cells. Negative isolation yielded CD8+ and CD4+ T cells; FACS enriched TEMRA cells.

This clonotype was sampled from a human donor with multiple sclerosis. The material sequenced was CD4+ T cells from PBMCs. The chain couples TRBV3-1 to TRBJ1-2; D call uncertain. The CDR3 sequence is CASSQGREANYGYTF. CDR3 in DNA: TGTGCCAGCAGCCAAGGAAGAGAAGCTAACTATGGCTACACCTTC.